The clone carrying this T cell receptor (beta chain) appeared once. Its antigen is as yet unknown. The germline V gene encodes CDR1 MNHEY and CDR2 SVGAGI. Trimming removed 0 bases from V and 5 bases from J, with 11 bases in between. The CDR3 spans 14 residues. CD4+ cells yielded CD45RA+ naive and CD45RA-negative memory subsets. Original processing notes: ImmunoSEQ gave junction-only sequences without quality scores, so filtering differed. Assay: immunoSEQ multiplex PCR; the TCRdb copy retains only in-frame clones and omits some. The D gene and trimming were derived from the DNA, and the V and J assignments and clone size from that table. The sample gives over a million clones, 75% to 85% of which show up once; approximately 0.52% is in the top ten. The data derive from a study of shared clonotypes between healthy human individuals. Overall study findings and caveats: It was the few donors that limited the genetic and exposure-history diversity represented. Clonotype sharing among donors likely depends on sequencing depth.

The clonotype comes from a man aged 18 to 29 in good health. Some clones in this sample may be carry-over from other donors' samples. This sequence joins TRBV6-5 and TRBJ2-7, with D tentatively TRBD2 (5 bases). Sequencing was carried out using memory CD4+ T cells from PBMCs. The subset is: CD45RA-negative fraction. The CDR3 region has the DNA TGTGCCAGCAGTTACTCTCTTACCGGGGACGAGCAGTACTTC. Amino acid sequence: CASSYSLTGDEQYF.